This is a list of T cell receptor beta chains from one sample in a study of T cells expressing NK-cell markers. From the 5' RACE reads, TCRdb lists one entry per CDR3 protein and no DNA. The sample is made up of 350,000 to 450,000 distinct CDR3 sequences, and the top ten hold 5% to 5.5% of it. Sequencing used blood T cells: a sorted CD56 or NKG2C T cell subset, CD4+ or CD8+ T cells, or bulk PBMC T cells (not recorded which). All receptors come from a man aged 18-75 years in good health. The CDR3 runs from the conserved cysteine through the conserved F or W.

J gene: TRBJ2-3
CDR3 length: 16
V gene: TRBV21-1
CDR3 protein: CASSKVTGAHTDTQYF

J gene: TRBJ1-2
CDR3 length: 13
V gene: TRBV6-1
CDR3 protein: CASSVDRMGGYTF

J gene: TRBJ2-7
CDR3 length: 14
V gene: TRBV5-1
CDR3 protein: CASRTGQRVDEQYF

J gene: TRBJ2-1
CDR3 length: 15
V gene: TRBV11-2
CDR3 protein: CASSPRDRAYNEQFF

J gene: TRBJ1-1
CDR3 length: 16
V gene: TRBV5-1
CDR3 protein: CASSFTAGTGGTEAFF

J gene: TRBJ2-1
CDR3 length: 13
V gene: TRBV7-3
CDR3 protein: CASSLTLQSEEFF

J gene: TRBJ2-3
CDR3 length: 17
V gene: TRBV7-2
CDR3 protein: CASSYWSSGDGTDTQYF

J gene: TRBJ2-3
CDR3 length: 19
V gene: TRBV24-1
CDR3 protein: CATSDLRVAGHASTDTQYF

J gene: TRBJ2-7
CDR3 length: 15
V gene: TRBV7-8
CDR3 protein: CASSLAETGPYEQYF

J gene: TRBJ2-1
CDR3 length: 15
V gene: TRBV5-1
CDR3 protein: CASSRTTFSYNEQFF

J gene: TRBJ2-1
CDR3 length: 17
V gene: TRBV5-4
CDR3 protein: CASSLYTSGGEGNEQFF

J gene: TRBJ2-7
CDR3 length: 15
V gene: TRBV6-1
CDR3 protein: CASRQSGVITGEQYF